These T cell receptor beta chains were read from a single sample in a study of blood T cell repertoires in COVID-19. Generated by immunoSEQ multiplex PCR, the TCRdb table keeps only in-frame clones and is missing some. The data show more than 95,000 clones, roughly four fifths seen once. Sequencing was carried out using peripheral blood. These TCRs come from a woman in her 70s with acute or convalescent COVID-19. CDR3s include the opening cysteine and the closing phenylalanine or tryptophan. D genes are given only for firm matches. Size is omitted from some rows. Given values are once, few, many or a class for expanded clones.

v_call	d_call	clone_size	j_call	cdr3_aa	cdr3_nt
TRBV7-9	TRBD2	NA	TRBJ2-3	CASSRNDLAGNTDTQYF	TGTGCCAGCAGCCGAAACGATCTAGCGGGTAACACAGATACGCAGTATTTT
TRBV9	NA	NA	TRBJ1-4	CASSPGSNEKLFF	TGTGCCAGCAGCCCAGGGTCCAATGAAAAACTGTTTTTT
TRBV5-1	NA	few	TRBJ2-2	CASSLGGRSATGELFF	TGCGCCAGCAGCTTGGGAGGGCGGAGTGCCACCGGGGAGCTGTTTTTT
TRBV5-4	TRBD1	few	TRBJ1-3	CASSPSPGQGGNTIYF	TGTGCCAGCAGCCCAAGTCCGGGACAGGGAGGAAACACCATATATTTT
TRBV18	NA	NA	TRBJ1-6	CASSPIPAGREGSPLHF	TGTGCCAGCTCACCAATACCGGCTGGCAGGGAAGGTTCACCCCTCCACTTT
TRBV18	TRBD1	NA	TRBJ1-5	CASSPSGQGFGSNQPQHF	TGTGCCAGCTCACCATCAGGACAGGGATTCGGTAGCAATCAGCCCCAGCATTTT
TRBV6-5	NA	NA	TRBJ1-2	CASRLQGGGGYTF	TGTGCCAGCAGATTACAGGGCGGGGGAGGCTACACCTTC
TRBV28	TRBD1	once	TRBJ1-6	CASSFRGTGNSPLHF	TGTGCCAGCAGTTTTCGTGGGACAGGGAATTCACCCCTCCACTTT
TRBV6-2/TRBV6-3	NA	NA	TRBJ2-5	CASSTTTGMTQETQYF	TGTGCCAGCAGTACTACGACAGGAATGACCCAAGAGACCCAGTACTTC
TRBV11-2	NA	few	TRBJ2-7	CASSLDSGAYEQYF	TGTGCCAGCAGCTTAGATTCAGGGGCCTACGAGCAGTACTTC
TRBV29-1	NA	NA	TRBJ2-5	CSAARYQETQYF	TGCAGCGCCGCGAGATATCAAGAGACCCAGTACTTC
TRBV5-1	TRBD1	NA	TRBJ1-4	CASSLSGQGYEKLFF	TGCGCCAGCAGCTTGTCTGGACAGGGGTATGAAAAACTGTTTTTT
TRBV7-2	NA	NA	TRBJ2-1	CASSLVSGTSPYNEQFF	TGTGCCAGCAGCTTAGTTAGTGGAACTAGCCCGTACAATGAGCAGTTCTTC
TRBV4-1	NA	few	TRBJ1-3	CASSQWEGVGTIYF	TGCGCCAGCAGCCAATGGGAAGGGGTTGGCACCATATATTTT
TRBV19	TRBD2	NA	TRBJ2-7	CASSIGFAGTSGAEQYF	TGTGCCAGTAGTATCGGATTCGCCGGGACTAGCGGAGCCGAGCAGTACTTC
TRBV6-2/TRBV6-3	TRBD2	NA	TRBJ2-5	CASSLAGGFQETQYF	TGTGCCAGCAGCCTCGCGGGGGGGTTTCAAGAGACCCAGTACTTC
TRBV18	TRBD1	NA	TRBJ1-2	CASSPTGQGGGYTF	TGTGCCAGCTCACCTACCGGACAGGGGGGAGGCTACACCTTC
TRBV6-2/TRBV6-3	TRBD2	NA	TRBJ2-2	CASSPPGLALSTGELFF	TGTGCCAGCAGCCCTCCGGGACTAGCGCTATCCACCGGGGAGCTGTTTTTT
TRBV2	NA	few	TRBJ1-6	CASSRTVNSPLHF	TGTGCCAGCAGTAGGACAGTTAATTCACCCCTCCACTTT
TRBV30	NA	few	TRBJ1-5	CAWTKYSNQPQHF	TGTGCCTGGACTAAATATAGCAATCAGCCCCAGCATTTT
TRBV5-1	TRBD2	NA	TRBJ2-1	CASSLTRLAGNLNNEQFF	TGCGCCAGCAGCTTAACCCGACTAGCGGGAAACCTTAACAATGAGCAGTTCTTC
TRBV27	NA	NA	TRBJ1-5	CASSPGGGGNQPQHF	TGTGCCAGCAGTCCTGGCGGGGGGGGGAATCAGCCCCAGCATTTT
TRBV12-3/TRBV12-4	NA	few	TRBJ1-2	CASSQRQAYGYTF	TGTGCCAGCAGTCAAAGACAGGCCTATGGCTACACCTTC
TRBV11-1	NA	NA	TRBJ2-7	CASSPLPGAYEQYF	TGTGCCAGCAGCCCGCTGCCGGGAGCCTACGAGCAGTACTTC
TRBV11-2	TRBD1	NA	TRBJ2-1	CASSLTPMTGTNEQFF	TGTGCCAGCAGCTTAACCCCGATGACAGGGACGAATGAGCAGTTCTTC
TRBV28	TRBD1	NA	TRBJ2-7	CASSSLTQTGGRGEQYF	TGTGCCAGCAGTTCCTTAACCCAAACAGGGGGCCGGGGCGAGCAGTACTTC
TRBV7-2	NA	NA	TRBJ2-7	CASSFVNGGSYEQYF	TGTGCCAGCAGCTTTGTAAACGGGGGCTCCTACGAGCAGTACTTC
TRBV11-2	TRBD2	NA	TRBJ2-7	CASSLEGPSGGFTHPYEQYF	TGTGCCAGCAGCTTAGAAGGTCCTAGCGGGGGCTTCACCCACCCCTACGAGCAGTACTTC
TRBV9	NA	NA	TRBJ1-1	CASSSSAPGSEAFF	TGTGCCAGCAGCTCAAGTGCCCCGGGTTCTGAAGCTTTCTTT
TRBV6-5	TRBD2	NA	TRBJ2-1	CASSYSSGGSNEQFF	TGTGCCAGCAGTTACTCGAGTGGCGGGAGTAATGAGCAGTTCTTC
TRBV5-6	NA	NA	TRBJ1-1	CASSLTNLNTEAFF	TGTGCCAGCAGCTTGACAAATCTGAACACTGAAGCTTTCTTT
TRBV9	NA	once	TRBJ2-1	CASSIRTTQGEQFF	TGTGCCAGCAGCATACGGACGACGCAGGGTGAGCAGTTCTTC
TRBV4-3	NA	NA	TRBJ1-6	CASSQGQAGNSPLHF	TGCGCCAGCAGCCAAGGACAAGCTGGTAATTCACCCCTCCACTTT
TRBV4-3	TRBD1	NA	TRBJ1-4	CASSQDARQGVGEKLFF	TGCGCCAGCAGCCAAGATGCCCGACAGGGGGTGGGTGAAAAACTGTTTTTT
TRBV4-1	TRBD1	NA	TRBJ1-1	CASSTGTGQGIRSEAFF	TGCGCCAGTTCAACTGGAACGGGACAGGGAATAAGGTCTGAAGCTTTCTTT